The source of this T cell receptor beta chain is a study of blood T cells in healthy people across ages. It was with a sample-barcoded 5' primer and a J-beta primer mix that a second PCR of roughly 6 to 11 cycles was run. TCRdb processed the 5' RACE reads anew with MiXCR; each CDR3 protein has one entry. Here the sample spans about 1,500,000 distinct CDR3 sequences, roughly 27% being singletons. Study results and limitations: Donor CMV infection status was unknown, possibly confounding age-related changes in expanded clonotypes. There was a strong correlation between TCR beta diversity and naive T cell percentage. Age brought a roughly linear fall in TCR beta diversity measured per million T cells.

This clonotype was observed a few times. Its antigen is unknown. This CDR3 has 14 amino acids. Germline assignment: CDR1 KGHSH and CDR2 LQKENI. V dropped 1 base and J dropped 7 bases, with 13 bases sitting between them. This sequence was found in a woman in her thirties in good health. Sequencing was done on a sample of blood. The chain employs TRBV18 and TRBJ1-2; D unclear. The CDR3 DNA is TGTGCCAGCTCACCACGTGAAGGATCGGGTGGCTACACCTTC. This sequence encodes CASSPREGSGGYTF.